One and the same sample provided the 21 T cell receptor beta chains below, sequenced in a study of shared clonotypes between healthy human individuals (dated by TCRdb to the early 2020s). CD8 naive samples consisted of CD45RO-negative cells that were positively selected for CCR7, yielding a CD45RA+CCR7+ population without TemRA cells. The library was obtained by the immunoSEQ multiplex PCR assay. The clones in this table, taken by TCRdb from immuneACCESS, are in-frame only. Not every clone is retained; where verified, under half of the shortfall comes from an unresolved V gene, and the cause of the rest is unknown. This sample lists about 2.1 million clones; 90% to 95% were detected once. Approximately 1.6% of the sample rests with the top ten. Sequencing input: naive CD8+ T cells from PBMCs. This specimen's cell subset or site label, interpreted: CD45RA+CCR7+. The receptors here all came from a man between 18 and 29 years old in good health. Some clones in this sample may be carry-over from other donors' samples.

This clone was counted a single time. The CDR3: CASSQLWSALYEQYF. The DNA of the CDR3 is TGCGCCAGCAGCCAATTGTGGAGCGCCCTGTACGAGCAGTACTTC. This chain connects TRBV4-3 to TRBJ2-7; D gene ambiguous. The CDR3 totals 15 residues. In germline, CDR1 is LGHNA, CDR2 YSLEER. The germline V and J ends were trimmed by 2 bases and 4 bases, with 15 bases remaining between them.

V and J are TRBV9 and TRBJ2-1; D not resolved. CDR1 is SGDLS and CDR2 is YYNGEE in the germline V gene. Trimming shortened V by 4 bases and J by 11 bases, and 13 bases separated the two germline ends. The CDR3 runs 12 residues. Written as DNA, the CDR3 is TGTGCCAGCAGCAGAGACCCTAGGCAGCAGTTCTTC. The encoded protein is CASSRDPRQQFF. Variable domain in full (rest from reference TRBV9 and TRBJ2-1): DSGVTQTPKHLITATGQRVTLRCSPRSGDLSVYWYQQSLDQGLQFLIQYYNGEERAKGNILERFSAQQFPDLHSELNLSSLELGDSALYFCASSRDPRQQFFGPGTRLTVL.

This chain joins TRBV4-1 and TRBJ2-1; D ambiguous. The CDR3 has 14 amino acids. Germline CDR1 reads MGHRA; CDR2 reads YSYEKL. V lost 1 base to trimming and J lost 8 bases, with 12 bases between them. CDR3 sequence: CASSQVRKLDEQFF. CDR3 in DNA: TGCGCCAGCAGCCAAGTTAGGAAGCTCGATGAGCAGTTCTTC.

In this sample, this clone turned up once. The chain couples TRBV6-5 to TRBJ2-7, with D possibly called TRBD1 or TRBD2 (6 bases each). Trimming stripped 7 bases from V and 4 bases from J, with 14 bases between. The germline CDR1 and CDR2 sequences are MNHEY and SVGAGI. This CDR3 region has 13 residues. CDR3 nucleotide sequence: TGTGCCAGCATGGAGGGGGGTTGGTACGAGCAGTACTTC. This sequence encodes CASMEGGWYEQYF.

The CDR3 spells CASSIGQPNQPQHF. Written as DNA, the CDR3 is TGTGCCAGTAGTATAGGGCAGCCCAATCAGCCCCAGCATTTT. The chain carries TRBV19 and TRBJ1-5; D remains unclear. Germline V gene sequence: CDR1 LNHDA, CDR2 SQIVND (reference sequence). V lost 1 base and J lost 3, with 7 bases in between. CDR3 length equals 14 residues. Full variable domain (rest looked up from reference TRBV19 and TRBJ1-5): DGGITQSPKYLFRKEGQNVTLSCEQNLNHDAMYWYRQDPGQGLRLIYYSQIVNDFQKGDIAEGYSVSREKKESFPLTVTSAQKNPTAFYLCASSIGQPNQPQHFGDGTRLSIL.

Written as DNA, the CDR3 is TGTGCCAGCAGGGTGGGCGGGGGCTACACCTTC. Its protein is CASRVGGGYTF. This rearrangement joins TRBV28 to TRBJ1-2; no definite D call. This CDR3 has 11 residues. Trimming pared 6 bases from V and 8 bases from J, leaving 10 bases between. Germline V gene sequence: CDR1 MDHEN, CDR2 SYDVKM.

This chain connects TRBV27 to TRBJ1-1, with 7 bases identical to TRBD1. Trimming at V came to 5 bases and at J to 0 bases, leaving 9 bases not matched to a gene. Germline-derived CDR1 and CDR2 are MNHEY and SMNVEV (reference sequence). The CDR3 length is 16 residues. CDR3 sequence: CASSASTGEVNTEAFF. For the CDR3, the DNA is TGTGCCAGCAGTGCGTCAACAGGGGAGGTGAACACTGAAGCTTTCTTT.

The V gene is TRBV4-3, the J gene TRBJ2-3; 11 nucleotides agree with TRBD2. Germline values: CDR1 LGHNA, CDR2 YSLEER. With 0 bases clipped from V and 5 bases from J, the junction kept 7 bases outside the gene matches. This CDR3 is 17 amino acids long. CDR3 DNA sequence: TGCGCCAGCAGCCAAGACCGTAGCGGGAGGGCCAGAGATACGCAGTATTTT. It yields the protein CASSQDRSGRARDTQYF.

The CDR3 here is CASSQSTQEASGNTIYF. The CDR3 nucleotides read TGCGCCAGCAGCCAATCAACCCAAGAGGCCTCTGGAAACACCATATATTTT. This chain links TRBV4-1 with TRBJ1-3, with D unclear. This CDR3 has 17 residues. CDR1 and CDR2 (germline): MGHRA, YSYEKL. V was clipped by 2 bases and J by 0 bases, with 14 bases between them.

V and J are TRBV7-9 and TRBJ2-1, with TRBD2 identical over 15 bases. The CDR3 covers 15 residues. Trimming took 4 bases from V and 10 from J; bases not matched to a gene: 5. Germline V gene sequence: CDR1 SEHNR, CDR2 FQNEAQ (reference sequence). The CDR3 DNA is TGTGCCAGCAGCTCCCGGACTAGCGGGAGGGAAGAGCAGTTCTTC. Its protein product is CASSSRTSGREEQFF.

The rearrangement links TRBV27 to TRBJ2-2, with D perhaps TRBD1 (5 bases). The CDR3 is 15 residues long. Trimming took off 3 bases at V and 6 bases at J, with 14 bases between the two ends. Germline V gene lookup returns CDR1 MNHEY and CDR2 SMNVEV (reference sequence). CDR3 amino acids: CASSFLQGNAGELFF. In DNA form, the CDR3 reads TGTGCCAGCAGTTTTTTGCAGGGTAATGCCGGGGAGCTGTTTTTT.

CDR3 loop: CASSHPKQGNGGYTF. In DNA form, the CDR3 reads TGCGCCAGCAGCCACCCCAAACAGGGGAATGGTGGCTACACCTTC. The chain recombines TRBV4-1 with TRBJ1-2; TRBD1 matches at 7 bases. Germline assignment: CDR1 MGHRA and CDR2 YSYEKL. The J segment lost 7 bases and the V segment lost 3 bases, leaving 11 bases of the junction unmatched. This CDR3 comprises 15 residues.

The J gene is TRBJ2-7, the V gene TRBV5-6, with D possibly called TRBD1 or TRBD2 (5 bases each). The V end lost 4 bases, the J end lost 9 bases, and 17 bases lay between the germline ends. Germline assignment: CDR1 SGHDT and CDR2 YYEEEE. The CDR3 totals 13 residues. CDR3 sequence: CASSPGAVGRQYF. The CDR3 DNA follows: TGTGCCAGCAGCCCTGGGGCAGTGGGACGGCAGTACTTC.

The CDR3 nucleotides read TGCGCCAGCAGCTTTGTCGGCAACTCCTACGAGCAGTACTTC. This gives the protein CASSFVGNSYEQYF. The chain is built from TRBV5-1 and TRBJ2-7, with D uncertain. CDR1 and CDR2 from the germline V gene are SGHRS and YFSETQ. CDR3 size: 14 residues. The germline V and J ends were trimmed by 2 bases and 0 bases, with 9 bases remaining between them.

The rearrangement uses TRBV10-2 and TRBJ2-7, with 11 nucleotides matching TRBD2. The CDR3 consists of 14 residues. The germline gives CDR1 WSHSY, CDR2 SAAADI. The trim removed 3 bases at V and 11 bases at J, leaving 9 bases unmatched. CDR3: CASSDSLAGVFEYF. The DNA of the CDR3 is TGCGCCAGCAGTGACTCACTAGCGGGAGTATTCGAGTACTTC.

The chain carries TRBV12-5 and TRBJ2-1, with TRBD2 matching 8 bases. V lost 5 bases to trimming and J lost 6 bases; unmatched junction nucleotides: 9. The CDR3 sequence is 15 residues long. Germline V gene data show CDR1 as LGHNT and CDR2 as FRNRAP. The CDR3 bases are TGTGCTAGTGGTCTCCGGACTAGCTTAGGCAATGAGCAGTTCTTC. Translated, it gives CASGLRTSLGNEQFF.

V gene TRBV15 combines with J gene TRBJ2-7; D is unclear. Trimming pared 1 base from V and 5 bases from J, leaving 12 bases between. This CDR3 spans 14 amino acids. Germline CDR1 and CDR2: LNHNV and YYDKDF (reference sequence). The CDR3 is CATSRVALFNEQYF. The CDR3 nucleotides are TGTGCCACCAGCAGAGTGGCACTATTCAACGAGCAGTACTTC.

Details on this clone: The sample contains more than one DNA sequence encoding this CDR3. The CDR3 protein is CASSLDRNTGELFF. CDR3 in DNA: TGCGCCAGCAGCTTGGACAGAAACACCGGGGAGCTGTTTTTT. The gene calls are TRBV5-1 and TRBJ2-2; D ambiguous. Germline V gene lookup returns CDR1 SGHRS and CDR2 YFSETQ. The CDR3 is 14 amino acids. V was clipped by 0 bases and J by 2 bases, with 5 bases between them.

The genes are TRBV15 and TRBJ2-1; 11 bases map to TRBD2. V trimming: 5 bases; J trimming: 8 bases; junction bases outside the gene matches: 8. Germline lookup yields CDR1 LNHNV and CDR2 YYDKDF (reference sequence). The length of the CDR3 is 15 residues. Here the CDR3 DNA reads TGTGCCACCAGCCAGACTAGCGGGGCTGCCTATGAGCAGTTCTTC. Protein product: CATSQTSGAAYEQFF.

The chain is built from TRBV28 and TRBJ2-1, with TRBD2 identical over 10 bases. The CDR3 runs to 15 residues. V lost 1 base to trimming and J lost 7 bases; unmatched junction nucleotides: 4. CDR1 is MDHEN, CDR2 SYDVKM, per germline. Written as DNA, the CDR3 is TGTGCCAGCAGTTTATTAGCGGGAGGTCGGAATGAGCAGTTCTTC. Amino acids: CASSLLAGGRNEQFF.

The genes are TRBV6-1 and TRBJ2-1, with 8 bases matching TRBD1. Germline V lookup: CDR1 MNHNS, CDR2 SASEGT. The CDR3 has 13 residues. After removal of 10 bases from V and 5 bases from J, the junction contained 7 bases not matched to a gene. DNA for the CDR3: TGTGCCACCCGGGACAGGTCCCACAATGAGCAGTTCTTC. Translation: CATRDRSHNEQFF.